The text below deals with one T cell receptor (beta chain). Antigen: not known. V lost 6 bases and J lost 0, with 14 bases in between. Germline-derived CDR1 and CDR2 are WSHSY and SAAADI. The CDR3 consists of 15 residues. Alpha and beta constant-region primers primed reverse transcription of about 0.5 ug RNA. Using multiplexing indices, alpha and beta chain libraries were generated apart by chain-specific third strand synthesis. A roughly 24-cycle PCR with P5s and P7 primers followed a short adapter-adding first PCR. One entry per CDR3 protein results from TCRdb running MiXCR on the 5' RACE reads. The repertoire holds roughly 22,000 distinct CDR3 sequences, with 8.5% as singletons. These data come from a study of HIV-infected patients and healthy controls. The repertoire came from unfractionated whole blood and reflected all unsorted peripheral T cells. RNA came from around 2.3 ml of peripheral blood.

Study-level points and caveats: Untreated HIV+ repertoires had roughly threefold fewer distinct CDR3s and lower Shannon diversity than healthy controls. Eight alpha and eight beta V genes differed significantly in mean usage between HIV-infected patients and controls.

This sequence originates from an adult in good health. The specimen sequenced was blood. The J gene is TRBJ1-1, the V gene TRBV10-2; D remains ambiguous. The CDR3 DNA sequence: TGCGCCAGCAGGCCGCCGACAACTTTGAACACTGAAGCTTTCTTT. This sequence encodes CASRPPTTLNTEAFF.